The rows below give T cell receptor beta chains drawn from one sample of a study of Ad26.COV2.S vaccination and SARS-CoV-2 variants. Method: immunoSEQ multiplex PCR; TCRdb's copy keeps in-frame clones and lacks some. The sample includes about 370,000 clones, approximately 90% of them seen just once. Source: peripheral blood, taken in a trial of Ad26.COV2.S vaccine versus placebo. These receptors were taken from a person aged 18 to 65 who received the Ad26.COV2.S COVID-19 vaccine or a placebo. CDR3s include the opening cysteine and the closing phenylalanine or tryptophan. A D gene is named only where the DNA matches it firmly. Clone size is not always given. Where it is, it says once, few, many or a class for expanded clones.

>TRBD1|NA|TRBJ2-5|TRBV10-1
TGCGCCAGCCACCCGACAGGGGAAGAGACCCAGTACTTC
CASHPTGEETQYF
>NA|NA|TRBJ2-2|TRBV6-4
TGTGCCAGCAGGGAAACCAGACCCGGGGAGCTGTTTTTT
CASRETRPGELFF
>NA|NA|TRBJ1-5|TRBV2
TGTGCCAGCAGTGACAGTCCCGGGGACAATCAGCCCCAGCATTTT
CASSDSPGDNQPQHF
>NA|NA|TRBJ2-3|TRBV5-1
TGCGCCAGCAGCTTGGAGGGGTCGAGTCAGAGTACGCAGTATTTT
CASSLEGSSQSTQYF
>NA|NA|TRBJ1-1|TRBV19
TGTGCCAGTAGTATATCTGTGAACACTGAAGCTTTCTTT
CASSISVNTEAFF
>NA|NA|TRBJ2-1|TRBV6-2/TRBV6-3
TGTGCCAGCAGCACAGACGCCTTCGATGAGCAGTTCTTC
CASSTDAFDEQFF
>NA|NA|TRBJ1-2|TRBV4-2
TGTGCCAGCATGCTTTTTACAGGTCAAATACAGGTTGTCTATGGCTACACCTTC
CASMLFTGQIQVVYGYTF
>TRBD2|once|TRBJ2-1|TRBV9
TGTGCCAGCAGCTTAGCGGGGGCCCACAATGAGCAGTTCTTC
CASSLAGAHNEQFF
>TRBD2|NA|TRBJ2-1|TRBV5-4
TGTGCCAGCAGCTACGGACTAGCGGGGGCCGAGCAGTTCTTC
CASSYGLAGAEQFF
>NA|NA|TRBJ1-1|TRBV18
TGTGCCAGCTCACCGCCTGGGTGGACTGAAGCTTTCTTT
CASSPPGWTEAFF
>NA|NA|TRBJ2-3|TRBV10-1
TGCGCCAGCAGTACCGGGACTGTCACAGATACGCAGTATTTT
CASSTGTVTDTQYF
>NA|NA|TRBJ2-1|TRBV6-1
TGTGCCAGCAGTGATGGACTATCCTTGGATAATGAGCAGTTCTTC
CASSDGLSLDNEQFF
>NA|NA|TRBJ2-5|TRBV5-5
TGTGCCAGCAGCTTGGAGACTAACCAAGAGACCCAGTACTTC
CASSLETNQETQYF
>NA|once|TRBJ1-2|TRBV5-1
TGCGCCAGCAGCTTGGACAGGACCACCGGTGGCTACACCTTC
CASSLDRTTGGYTF
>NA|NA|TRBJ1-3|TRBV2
TGTGCCAGCAGTAGGACCGGGACAACAACGACCTCTGGAAACACCATATATTTT
CASSRTGTTTTSGNTIYF
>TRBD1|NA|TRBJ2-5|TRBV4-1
TGCGCCAGCAGCCAGCCCCGGGACAGGGGAGAGGCCCAGTACTTC
CASSQPRDRGEAQYF
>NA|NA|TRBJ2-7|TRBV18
TGTGCCAGCTCACCAAACGGGCAGCCCGTTTCCGAGCAGTACTTC
CASSPNGQPVSEQYF
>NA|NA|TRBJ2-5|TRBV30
TGTGCCTGGACTCAGAACCAAGAGACCCAGTACTTC
CAWTQNQETQYF
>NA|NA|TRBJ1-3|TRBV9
TGTGCCAGCAGCCCCTTTTTTGAGGGTGGAAACACCATATATTTT
CASSPFFEGGNTIYF
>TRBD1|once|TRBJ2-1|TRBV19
TGTGCCAGTAGTGGAGCGACAGGGGGTCATGAGCAGTTCTTC
CASSGATGGHEQFF
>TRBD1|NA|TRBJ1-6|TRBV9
TGTGCCAGCAGTGCTCGACAGGGCGAAAATTCACCCCTCCACTTT
CASSARQGENSPLHF
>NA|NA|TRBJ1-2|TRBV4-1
TGCGCCAGCAGCCAAGATGCCCCTGACAGGCGGAATGGCTACACCTTC
CASSQDAPDRRNGYTF
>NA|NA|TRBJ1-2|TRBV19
TGTGCCAGTAGTATTACAGCCGGGATAGGCTATGGCTACACCTTC
CASSITAGIGYGYTF
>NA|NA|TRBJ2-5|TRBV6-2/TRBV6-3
TGTGCCAGCAGGCCTCCGGGGGATGCGACCCAGTACTTC
CASRPPGDATQYF
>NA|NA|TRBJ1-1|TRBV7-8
TGTGCCAGCAGCTTACACGACAGTAACACTGAAGCTTTCTTT
CASSLHDSNTEAFF
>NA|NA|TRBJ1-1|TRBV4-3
TGCGCCAGCAGCCAAGTGTCCTTTACTGGCAGGAACACTGAAGCTTTCTTT
CASSQVSFTGRNTEAFF
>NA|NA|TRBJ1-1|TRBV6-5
TGTGCCAGCAGCCCCGAGGAGGGGCTCACTGAAGCTTTCTTT
CASSPEEGLTEAFF
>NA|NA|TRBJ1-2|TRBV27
TGTGCCAGCAGTCCCCGGACGGTCCGACATGGCTACACCTTC
CASSPRTVRHGYTF
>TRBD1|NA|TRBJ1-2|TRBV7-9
TGTGCCAGCACTCATGGGACAGGTGCTAACTATGGCTACACCTTC
CASTHGTGANYGYTF
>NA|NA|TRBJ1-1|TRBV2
TGTGCCAGCAGTGTTGGAGGGCGGGGGACTGAAGCTTTCTTT
CASSVGGRGTEAFF
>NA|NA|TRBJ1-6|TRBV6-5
TGTGCCAGCGGGGGGACGGGCAATTCACCCCTCCACTTT
CASGGTGNSPLHF
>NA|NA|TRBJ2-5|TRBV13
TGTGCCAGCAGCTTAGGACTATCCCAAGAGACCCAGTACTTC
CASSLGLSQETQYF
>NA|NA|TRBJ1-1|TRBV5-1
TGCGCCAGCAGCTTCCTACCGGGACACAACACTGAAGCTTTCTTT
CASSFLPGHNTEAFF
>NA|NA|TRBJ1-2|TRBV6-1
TGTGCCAGCAGTGAAGCCCCCACGGTAAACTATGGCTACACCTTC
CASSEAPTVNYGYTF
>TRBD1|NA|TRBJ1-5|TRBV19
TGTGCCAGTAGTATGCAGGGACAGGGGGTCCTGGGTCAGCCCCAGCATTTT
CASSMQGQGVLGQPQHF
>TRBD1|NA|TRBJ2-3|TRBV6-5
TGTGCCAGCAGCCGGGACAGGGCGACAGATACGCAGTATTTT
CASSRDRATDTQYF
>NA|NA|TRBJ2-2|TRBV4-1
TGCGCCAGCAGCCAAGAAAACGGGGTCTCACTGAACACCGGGGAGCTGTTTTTT
CASSQENGVSLNTGELFF
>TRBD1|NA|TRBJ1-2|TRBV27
TGTGCCAGCAAGATTCAGGGGGGTGGCGGCTACACCTTC
CASKIQGGGGYTF
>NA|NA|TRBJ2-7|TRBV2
TGTGCCAGCATAGGGACACAAAAGTCCTCTTTC
CASIGTQKSSF
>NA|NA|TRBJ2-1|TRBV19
TGTGCCAGTACCAAGGCCCTGTACCTATACAATGAGCAGTTCTTC
CASTKALYLYNEQFF
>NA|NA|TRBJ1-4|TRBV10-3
TGTGCCATCAGTGAGTCTGGCGGAGAAAAACTGTTTTTT
CAISESGGEKLFF
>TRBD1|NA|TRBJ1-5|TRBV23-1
TGCGCCAGCAGAGCCCCCTCGGGACAGGATCGGAATCAGCCCCAGCATTTT
CASRAPSGQDRNQPQHF
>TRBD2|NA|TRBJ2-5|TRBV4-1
TGCGCCAGCAGCGGTTATAGCGGGGGGGCCGCTGAGACCCAGTACTTC
CASSGYSGGAAETQYF
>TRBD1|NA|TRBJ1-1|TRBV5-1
TGCGCCAGCAGCCCGGCCGGGACAGGGGGCGGCATCACTGAAGCTTTCTTT
CASSPAGTGGGITEAFF
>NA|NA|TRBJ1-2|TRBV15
TGTGCCACCAGCAGAACAGTCGACTATGGCTACACCTTC
CATSRTVDYGYTF
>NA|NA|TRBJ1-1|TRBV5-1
TGCGCCAGCAGCTTGGGGAGTAGTGAAGCTTTCTTT
CASSLGSSEAFF
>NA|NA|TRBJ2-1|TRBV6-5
TGTGCCAGCAGTTACTCGAGGTCAGGGCTCAATGAGCAGTTCTTC
CASSYSRSGLNEQFF
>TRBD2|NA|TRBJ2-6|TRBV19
TGTGCCAGTAGTCCAATCCTGGCGGGGGGCAGCTCTGGGGCCAACGTCCTGACTTTC
CASSPILAGGSSGANVLTF
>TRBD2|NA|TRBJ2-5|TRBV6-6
TGTGCCAGCAGCACGACTAGCGGGGGGGAACTTGGGACCCAGTACTTC
CASSTTSGGELGTQYF
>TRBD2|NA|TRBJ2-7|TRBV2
TGTGCCAGCACCTCCGGCGGGGGGATCTACGAGCAGTACTTC
CASTSGGGIYEQYF
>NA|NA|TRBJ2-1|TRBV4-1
TGCGCCAGCAGCCAAGAGGGGGCAAGTCCCGATGAGCAGTTCTTC
CASSQEGASPDEQFF
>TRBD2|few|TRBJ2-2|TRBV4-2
TGTGCCAGCAGCCAACGCAGCGGGGGGGACACCGGGGAGCTGTTTTTT
CASSQRSGGDTGELFF
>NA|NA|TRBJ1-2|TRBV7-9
TGTGCCAGCAGCTCCGGACAGAACTATGGCTACACCTTC
CASSSGQNYGYTF
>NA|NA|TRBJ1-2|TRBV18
TGTGCCAGCTCACCATCGGGTGGCGATGGCTACACCTTC
CASSPSGGDGYTF